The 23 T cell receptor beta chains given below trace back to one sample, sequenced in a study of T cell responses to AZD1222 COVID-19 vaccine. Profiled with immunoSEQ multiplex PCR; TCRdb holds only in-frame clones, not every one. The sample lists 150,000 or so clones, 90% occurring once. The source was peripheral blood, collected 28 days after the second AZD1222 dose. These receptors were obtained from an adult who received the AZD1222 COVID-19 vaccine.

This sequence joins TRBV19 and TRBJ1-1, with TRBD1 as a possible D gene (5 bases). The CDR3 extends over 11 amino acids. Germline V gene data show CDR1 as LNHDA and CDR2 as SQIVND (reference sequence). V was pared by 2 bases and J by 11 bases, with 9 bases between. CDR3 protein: CASSIRGGAFF. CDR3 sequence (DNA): TGTGCCAGTAGTATACGCGGGGGGGCTTTCTTT.

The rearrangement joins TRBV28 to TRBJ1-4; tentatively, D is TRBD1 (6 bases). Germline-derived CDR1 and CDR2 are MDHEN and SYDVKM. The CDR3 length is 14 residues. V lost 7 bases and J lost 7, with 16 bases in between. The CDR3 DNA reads TGTGCCAGCACTGCCGGACAGATGATTGAAAAACTGTTTTTT. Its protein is CASTAGQMIEKLFF. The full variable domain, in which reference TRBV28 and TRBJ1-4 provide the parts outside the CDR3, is DVKVTQSSRYLVKRTGEKVFLECVQDMDHENMFWYRQDPGLGLRLIYFSYDVKMKEKGDIPEGYSVSREKKERFSLILESASTNQTSMYLCASTAGQMIEKLFFGSGTQLSVL.

The chain's CDR3 is CASTPGLAGPYEQYF. The CDR3 nucleotides are TGTGCCAGCACCCCGGGACTAGCGGGGCCCTACGAGCAGTACTTC. The gene calls are TRBV6-5 and TRBJ2-7, with 13 bases aligning to TRBD2. With V trimmed by 7 bases and J by 2 bases, 5 bases remained unmatched. The V gene's germline CDR1 is MNHEY and CDR2 SVGAGI. The CDR3 has 15 residues.

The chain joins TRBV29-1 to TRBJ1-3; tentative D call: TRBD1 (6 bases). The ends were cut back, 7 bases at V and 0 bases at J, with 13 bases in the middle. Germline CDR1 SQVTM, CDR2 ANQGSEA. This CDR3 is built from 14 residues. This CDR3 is CSAVGQSSGNTIYF. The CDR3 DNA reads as TGCAGCGCGGTCGGACAGAGCTCTGGAAACACCATATATTTT.

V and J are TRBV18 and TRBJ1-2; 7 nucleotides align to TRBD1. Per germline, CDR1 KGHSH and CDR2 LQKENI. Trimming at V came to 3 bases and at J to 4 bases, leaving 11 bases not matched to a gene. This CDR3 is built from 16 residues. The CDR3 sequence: CASSPSTGSDSYGYTF. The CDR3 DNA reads TGTGCCAGCTCACCCTCGACAGGGTCGGATTCCTATGGCTACACCTTC.

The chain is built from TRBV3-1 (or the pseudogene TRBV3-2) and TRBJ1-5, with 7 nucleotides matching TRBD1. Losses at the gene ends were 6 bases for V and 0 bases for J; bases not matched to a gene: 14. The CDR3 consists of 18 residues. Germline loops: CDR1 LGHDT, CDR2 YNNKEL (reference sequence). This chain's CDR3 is CASRSPGQSPNSNQPQHF. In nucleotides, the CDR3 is TGTGCCAGCAGATCTCCGGGACAGTCGCCGAATAGCAATCAGCCCCAGCATTTT.

This CDR3 is CASSPQRDSYNEQFF. CDR3 nucleotides: TGTGCCAGCTCACCCCAGCGGGACAGCTACAATGAGCAGTTCTTC. This chain connects TRBV18 to TRBJ2-1, with D tentatively TRBD1 or TRBD2 (7 bases each). Germline CDR1 and CDR2: KGHSH and LQKENI. Trimming stripped 3 bases from V and 3 bases from J, with 12 bases between. CDR3 size: 15 residues.

The CDR3 loop reads CASSLIFTVNTGELFF. CDR3 DNA sequence: TGTGCCAGCAGTTTAATCTTTACAGTCAACACCGGGGAGCTGTTTTTT. The rearrangement joins TRBV27 to TRBJ2-2; D unresolved. CDR1 is MNHEY, CDR2 SMNVEV, per germline (reference sequence). The V gene lost 2 bases and the J gene lost 2 bases, with 12 bases spanning the gap. The CDR3 is 16 residues long.

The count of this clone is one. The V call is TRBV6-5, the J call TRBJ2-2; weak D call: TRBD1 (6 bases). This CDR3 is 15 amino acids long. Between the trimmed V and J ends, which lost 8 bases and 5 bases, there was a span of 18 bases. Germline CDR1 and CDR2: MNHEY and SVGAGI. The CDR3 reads CASGIEGVGTGELFF. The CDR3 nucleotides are TGTGCCAGCGGAATAGAGGGGGTAGGAACCGGGGAGCTGTTTTTT.

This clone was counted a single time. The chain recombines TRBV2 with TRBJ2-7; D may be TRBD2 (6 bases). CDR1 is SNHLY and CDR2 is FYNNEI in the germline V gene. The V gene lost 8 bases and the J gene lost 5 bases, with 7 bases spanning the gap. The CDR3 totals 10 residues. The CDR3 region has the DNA TGTGCCAGCCGGGGGAACGAGCAGTACTTC. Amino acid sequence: CASRGNEQYF.

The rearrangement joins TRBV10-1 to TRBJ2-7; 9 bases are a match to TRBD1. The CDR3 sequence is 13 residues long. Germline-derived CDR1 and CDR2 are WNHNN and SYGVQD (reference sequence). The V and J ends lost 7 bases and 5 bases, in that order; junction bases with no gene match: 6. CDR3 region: CASKPGQGNEQYF. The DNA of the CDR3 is TGCGCCAGCAAGCCGGGACAGGGCAACGAGCAGTACTTC.

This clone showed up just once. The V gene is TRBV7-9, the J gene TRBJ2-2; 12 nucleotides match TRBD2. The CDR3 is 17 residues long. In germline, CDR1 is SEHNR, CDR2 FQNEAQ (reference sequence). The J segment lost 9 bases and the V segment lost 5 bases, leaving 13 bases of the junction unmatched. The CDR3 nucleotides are TGTGCCAGCAGCCTGACTAGCGGGAGAGAAGTAGACAGGGAGCTGTTTTTT. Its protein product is CASSLTSGREVDRELFF.

The CDR3 here is CASSSSGGYGYGYTF. The CDR3 region has the DNA TGTGCCAGCAGCTCAAGTGGGGGGTACGGCTATGGCTACACCTTC. The chain combines TRBV5-4 with TRBJ1-2; D might be TRBD1 (5 bases). The V gene lost 3 bases and the J gene lost 4 bases, with 16 bases spanning the gap. The germline V gene has CDR1 SGHNT and CDR2 YYREEE (reference sequence). The CDR3 is 15 amino acids.

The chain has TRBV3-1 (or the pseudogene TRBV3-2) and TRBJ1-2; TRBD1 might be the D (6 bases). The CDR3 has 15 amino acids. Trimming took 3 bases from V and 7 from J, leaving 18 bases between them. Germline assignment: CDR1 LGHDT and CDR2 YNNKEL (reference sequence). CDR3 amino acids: CASSQSDRLTGGYTF. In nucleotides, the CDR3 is TGTGCCAGCAGCCAGTCTGACAGGCTAACCGGTGGCTACACCTTC.

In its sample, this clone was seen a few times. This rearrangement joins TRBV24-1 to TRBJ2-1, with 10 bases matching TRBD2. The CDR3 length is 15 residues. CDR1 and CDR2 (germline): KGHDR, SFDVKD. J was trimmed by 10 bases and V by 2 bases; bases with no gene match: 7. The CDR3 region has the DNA TGTGCCACCAGTGATTCGGCTAGCGGGAGTTGGGAGCAGTTCTTC. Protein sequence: CATSDSASGSWEQFF.

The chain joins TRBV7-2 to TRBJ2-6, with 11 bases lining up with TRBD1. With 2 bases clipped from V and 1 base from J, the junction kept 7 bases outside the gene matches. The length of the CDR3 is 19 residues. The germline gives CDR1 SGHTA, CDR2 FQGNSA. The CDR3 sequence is CASSLTLGQGGSGANVLTF. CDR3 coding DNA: TGTGCCAGCAGCTTAACTCTGGGACAGGGGGGATCTGGGGCCAACGTCCTGACTTTC.

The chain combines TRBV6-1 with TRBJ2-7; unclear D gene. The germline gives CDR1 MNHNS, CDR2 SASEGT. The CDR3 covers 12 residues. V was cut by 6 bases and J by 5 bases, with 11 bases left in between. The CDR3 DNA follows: TGTGCCAGCAGCAACCCTTCCAACGAGCAGTACTTC. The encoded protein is CASSNPSNEQYF.

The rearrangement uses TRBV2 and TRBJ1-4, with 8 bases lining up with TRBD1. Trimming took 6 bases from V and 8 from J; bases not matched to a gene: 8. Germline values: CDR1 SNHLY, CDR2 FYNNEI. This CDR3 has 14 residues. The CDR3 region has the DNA TGTGCCAGCAGCCTCGACAGGGGCCGAGAAAAACTGTTTTTT. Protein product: CASSLDRGREKLFF.

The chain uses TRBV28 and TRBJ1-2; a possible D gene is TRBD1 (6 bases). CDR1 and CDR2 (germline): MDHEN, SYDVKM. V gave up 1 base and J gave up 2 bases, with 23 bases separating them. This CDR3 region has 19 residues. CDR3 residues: CASSLSSSAPGQQNYGYTF. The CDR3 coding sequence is TGTGCCAGCAGTTTATCCTCCTCTGCTCCGGGACAACAAAACTATGGCTACACCTTC.

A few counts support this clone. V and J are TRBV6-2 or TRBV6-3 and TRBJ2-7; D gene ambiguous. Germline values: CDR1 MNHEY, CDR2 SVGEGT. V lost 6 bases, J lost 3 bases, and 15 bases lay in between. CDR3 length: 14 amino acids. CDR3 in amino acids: CASSNPGSNYEQYF. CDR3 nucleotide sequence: TGTGCCAGCAGCAACCCCGGATCTAACTACGAGCAGTACTTC.

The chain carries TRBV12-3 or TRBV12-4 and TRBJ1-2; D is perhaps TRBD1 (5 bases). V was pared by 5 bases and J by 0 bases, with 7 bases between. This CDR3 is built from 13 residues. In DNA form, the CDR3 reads TGTGCCAGCAGTGCGGGGCCTAACTATGGCTACACCTTC. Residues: CASSAGPNYGYTF.

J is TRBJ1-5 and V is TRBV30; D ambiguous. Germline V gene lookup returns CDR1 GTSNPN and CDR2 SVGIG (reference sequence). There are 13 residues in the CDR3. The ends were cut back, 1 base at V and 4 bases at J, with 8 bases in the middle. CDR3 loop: CAWSGQQNQPQHF. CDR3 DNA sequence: TGTGCCTGGAGTGGGCAGCAAAATCAGCCCCAGCATTTT.

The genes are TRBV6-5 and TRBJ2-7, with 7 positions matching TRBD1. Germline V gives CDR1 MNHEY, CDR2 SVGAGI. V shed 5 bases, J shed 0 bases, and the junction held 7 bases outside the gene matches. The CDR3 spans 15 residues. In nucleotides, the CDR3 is TGTGCCAGCAGTAACAGGGGAAAGAGCTCCTACGAGCAGTACTTC. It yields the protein CASSNRGKSSYEQYF.